The clone carrying this T cell receptor (beta chain) was found many times. Its antigen remains unidentified. As for time point: patch test 1, 2 weeks after DPC sensitization. The treatment: therapeutic diphenylcyclopropenone sensitization with weekly scalp DPC. In the original processing: 96,000 or so TCRs per sample was the median, with a range of roughly 20,000 to 750,000. One entry per CDR3 protein, called by TCRdb with MiXCR from the RACE reads. The V and J calls, along with clone size, are taken from TCRdb and not from the paper's own processing. The repertoire holds some 380,000 distinct CDR3 sequences, with about 4.4% as singletons. The sample is drawn from a study of human T cells and chemical hapten exposure. Study-wide points: With DPC sensitization, TCRs exceeding 1 in 1000 frequency showed no change.

This sequence was found in a woman aged 50 to 60 with alopecia areata. Some clones in this sample may be carry-over from other donors' samples. Sequenced material: whole blood, taken in connection with sensitization to the hapten diphenylcyclopropenone (DPC).

The CDR3, as DNA: TGTGCCAGCAGCTTAGCGTTAGGGAAGGACACTGAAGCTTTCTTT. Translating it yields CASSLALGKDTEAFF. The rearrangement joins TRBV11-2 to TRBJ1-1, with D uncertain. The V and J ends lost 1 base and 3 bases respectively, with 12 bases between them. The CDR3 is made up of 15 amino acids. Germline-derived CDR1 and CDR2 are SGHAT and FQNNGV.